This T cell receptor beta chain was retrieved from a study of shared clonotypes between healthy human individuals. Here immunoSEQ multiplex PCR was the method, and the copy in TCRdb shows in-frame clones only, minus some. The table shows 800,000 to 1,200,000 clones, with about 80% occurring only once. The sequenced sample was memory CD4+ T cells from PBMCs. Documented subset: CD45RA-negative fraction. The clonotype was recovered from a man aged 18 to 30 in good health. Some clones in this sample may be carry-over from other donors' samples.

In nucleotides, the CDR3 is TGTGCCAGCAGTTTACGAGGCAGGGGGCAGCCCCAGCATTTT. Translating it yields CASSLRGRGQPQHF. The V gene is TRBV27, the J gene TRBJ1-5, with 7 bases matching TRBD1. The trim removed 2 bases at V and 7 bases at J, leaving 5 bases unmatched. In germline, CDR1 is MNHEY, CDR2 SMNVEV (reference sequence). The CDR3 has 14 residues.